This is a list of T cell receptor beta chains from one sample in a study of cytomegalovirus exposure and HLA in healthy donors. The data were produced by immunoSEQ multiplex PCR, yet TCRdb's version contains in-frame clones alone and is incomplete. This sample has more than 140,000 clones, with roughly 79% found just once. Sequences were obtained from PBMCs. The origin of the receptors is a male donor in good health and CMV-seronegative. CDR3s include the opening cysteine and the closing phenylalanine or tryptophan. A D gene is named only where the DNA matches it firmly. The listing skips clone size in some rows; elsewhere it reads once, few, many or a size class.

14 TRBJ2-1 NA TRBD1 TRBV29-1 CSAAPGQGVPEQFF TGCAGCGCTGCGCCGGGACAGGGGGTTCCTGAGCAGTTCTTC
14 TRBJ1-2 NA TRBD1 TRBV9 CASTLGQGLYGYTF TGTGCCAGCACCTTGGGACAGGGGTTATATGGCTACACCTTC
15 TRBJ2-7 NA NA TRBV7-9 CASSLVPHNSYEQYF TGTGCCAGCAGCTTAGTTCCCCACAACTCCTACGAGCAGTACTTC
15 TRBJ1-6 NA NA TRBV6-5 CASSYGRGYNSPLHF TGTGCCAGCAGTTACGGCAGGGGCTATAATTCACCCCTCCACTTT
16 TRBJ1-1 once NA TRBV6-6 CASSAALRTVNTEAFF TGTGCCAGCAGTGCGGCCCTGAGGACAGTTAACACTGAAGCTTTCTTT
15 TRBJ1-3 NA TRBD1 TRBV12-5 CASGTGDSSGNTIYF TGTGCTAGTGGGACAGGGGACAGCTCTGGAAACACCATATATTTT
13 TRBJ1-1 NA NA TRBV18 CASSPQRNTEAFF TGTGCCAGCTCACCCCAGCGGAACACTGAAGCTTTCTTT
15 TRBJ2-3 few TRBD2 TRBV7-7 CASSPRGGFADTQYF TGTGCCAGCAGCCCCCGGGGGGGGTTTGCAGATACGCAGTATTTT
15 TRBJ1-3 NA NA TRBV7-9 CSSSLAGTSGNTIYF TGTTCCAGCAGCTTAGCCGGGACTTCTGGAAACACCATATATTTT
15 TRBJ2-7 once NA TRBV25-1 CASAVSEASSYEQYF TGTGCCAGCGCCGTCTCAGAGGCCTCCTCCTACGAGCAGTACTTC
13 TRBJ2-1 NA NA TRBV7-3 CASSVNRDNEQFF TGTGCCAGCAGCGTAAACAGGGACAATGAGCAGTTCTTC
15 TRBJ2-5 NA TRBD2 TRBV6-1 CASGRGGGGQETQYF TGTGCCAGCGGCCGAGGAGGCGGGGGCCAAGAGACCCAGTACTTC
13 TRBJ1-1 NA NA TRBV9 CASSPYSGTEAFF TGTGCCAGCAGCCCGTATAGTGGCACTGAAGCTTTCTTT
14 TRBJ1-1 NA TRBD1 TRBV6-5 CASSYSEGAGEAFF TGTGCCAGCAGTTACTCGGAGGGGGCGGGTGAAGCTTTCTTT
11 TRBJ2-1 once NA TRBV29-1 CSVGRGNEQFF TGCAGCGTTGGTAGGGGGAATGAGCAGTTCTTC
15 TRBJ1-1 NA NA TRBV5-6 CASSLMTGLSTEAFF TGTGCCAGCAGCTTGATGACAGGTCTAAGCACTGAAGCTTTCTTT
15 TRBJ2-7 NA TRBD2 TRBV5-8 CASSSTKLAIHEQYF TGTGCCAGCAGCTCCACCAAACTAGCGATCCACGAGCAGTACTTC
14 TRBJ1-1 NA TRBD1 TRBV18 CASSGTGGGTEAFF TGTGCCAGCTCCGGGACAGGCGGGGGCACTGAAGCTTTCTTT
15 TRBJ2-3 NA TRBD2 TRBV6-5 CASSTPTSSTDTQYF TGTGCCAGCAGTACCCCGACTAGCAGCACAGATACGCAGTATTTT
14 TRBJ2-5 NA TRBD2 TRBV10-3 CAINKGLVGETQYF TGTGCCATCAATAAGGGACTAGTGGGAGAGACCCAGTACTTC
13 TRBJ1-4 NA NA TRBV7-9 CASSLGGSEKLFF TGTGCCAGCAGCTTGGGAGGGTCTGAAAAACTGTTTTTT
12 TRBJ1-5 NA NA TRBV19 CASRGDDQPQHF TGTGCCAGTAGGGGAGATGATCAGCCCCAGCATTTT
14 TRBJ2-7 NA TRBD1 TRBV7-8 CACSLEGTGFEQYF TGTGCCTGCAGCTTAGAGGGGACAGGGTTCGAGCAGTACTTC
16 TRBJ1-4 few NA TRBV5-1 CASSLAEGYGNEKLFF TGCGCCAGCAGCTTGGCGGAAGGCTACGGGAATGAAAAACTGTTTTTT
18 TRBJ2-3 NA TRBD2 TRBV5-1 CASSPTYLLAGGLDTQYF TGCGCCAGCAGCCCAACCTATCTCCTAGCGGGAGGGCTGGATACGCAGTATTTT
16 TRBJ2-4 NA NA TRBV7-2 CASSLVRGIAKNIQYF TGTGCCAGCAGCTTAGTGAGAGGGATAGCCAAAAACATTCAGTACTTC
17 TRBJ1-2 once NA TRBV7-8 CASSPVAGQKANYGYTF TGTGCCAGCAGCCCCGTGGCAGGTCAAAAAGCTAACTATGGCTACACCTTC
15 TRBJ1-5 few NA TRBV30 CAWSKTGEGNQPQHF TGTGCCTGGAGTAAGACAGGCGAAGGGAATCAGCCCCAGCATTTT
19 TRBJ2-1 NA TRBD1 TRBV11-2 CASSLSFPYSGQGAGEQFF TGTGCCAGCAGCTTATCTTTTCCCTACAGCGGACAGGGGGCAGGTGAGCAGTTCTTC
14 TRBJ1-1 NA NA TRBV14 CASSQGQGSAEAFF TGTGCCAGCAGCCAAGGGCAGGGAAGCGCTGAAGCTTTCTTT
12 TRBJ2-1 NA NA TRBV30 CAWSRGQQEQFF TGTGCCTGGAGTAGAGGGCAGCAAGAGCAGTTCTTC
14 TRBJ2-2 NA TRBD1 TRBV29-1 CSVQDRANTGELFF TGCAGCGTTCAAGACAGGGCGAACACCGGGGAGCTGTTTTTT
13 TRBJ2-1 NA TRBD1 TRBV2 CASSQYPRQGPFF TGTGCCAGCAGTCAATACCCCAGACAGGGGCCGTTCTTC
15 TRBJ1-2 few TRBD1 TRBV5-6 CASSLGGTGDYGYTF TGTGCCAGCAGCCTGGGGGGGACAGGGGACTATGGCTACACCTTC
13 TRBJ1-1 NA NA TRBV6-1 CASSEVDTLQAFF TGTGCCAGCAGTGAAGTCGACACTCTACAAGCTTTCTTT
16 TRBJ1-1 once NA TRBV2 CASSQPPDSLNTEAFF TGTGCCAGCAGCCAGCCCCCGGACAGTTTGAACACTGAAGCTTTCTTT
16 TRBJ2-7 few NA TRBV14 CASSQDPAGYTYEQYF TGTGCCAGCAGCCAAGATCCGGCCGGGTACACCTACGAGCAGTACTTC
13 TRBJ2-5 NA NA TRBV12-5 CASGFVGAETQYF TGTGCTAGTGGTTTTGTGGGGGCGGAGACCCAGTACTTC
13 TRBJ2-1 few NA TRBV7-2 CASSLESFNEQFF TGTGCCAGCAGCTTAGAATCTTTCAATGAGCAGTTCTTC
15 TRBJ2-5 once TRBD1 TRBV11-2 CASSGSGGGQETQYF TGTGCCAGCAGCGGCTCAGGGGGCGGCCAAGAGACCCAGTACTTC
15 TRBJ2-5 NA TRBD1 TRBV7-9 CASSPGTGVKETQYF TGTGCCAGCAGCCCAGGGACAGGGGTCAAGGAGACCCAGTACTTC
15 TRBJ2-3 NA TRBD2 TRBV6-6 CASRRGLAGADTQYF TGTGCCAGCAGACGGGGGCTAGCGGGAGCAGATACGCAGTATTTT
15 TRBJ2-7 NA NA TRBV6-5 CASIEGIGGAYEQYF TGTGCCAGCATCGAGGGTATTGGCGGGGCCTACGAGCAGTACTTC
15 TRBJ1-1 once TRBD1 TRBV5-6 CASSLGGTVNTEAFF TGTGCCAGCAGCTTGGGAGGGACAGTGAACACTGAAGCTTTCTTT